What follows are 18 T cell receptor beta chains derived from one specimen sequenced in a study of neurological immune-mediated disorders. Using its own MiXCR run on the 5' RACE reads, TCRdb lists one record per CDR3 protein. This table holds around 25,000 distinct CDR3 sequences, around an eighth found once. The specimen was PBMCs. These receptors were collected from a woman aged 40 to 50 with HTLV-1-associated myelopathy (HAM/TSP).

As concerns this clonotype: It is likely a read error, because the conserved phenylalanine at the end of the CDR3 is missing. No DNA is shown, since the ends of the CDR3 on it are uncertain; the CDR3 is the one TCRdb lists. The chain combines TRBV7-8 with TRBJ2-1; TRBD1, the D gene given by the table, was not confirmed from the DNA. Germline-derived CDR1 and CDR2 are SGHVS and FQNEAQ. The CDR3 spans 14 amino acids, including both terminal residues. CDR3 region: CASSLVGTGSEQLS.

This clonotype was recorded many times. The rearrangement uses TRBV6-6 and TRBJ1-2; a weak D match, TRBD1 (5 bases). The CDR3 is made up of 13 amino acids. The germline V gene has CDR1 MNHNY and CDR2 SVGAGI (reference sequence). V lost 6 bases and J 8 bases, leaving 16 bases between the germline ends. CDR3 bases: TGTGCCAGCAGCCGGACCTCCGCAGGGGGCTACACCTTC. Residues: CASSRTSAGGYTF.

The CDR3: CASTRGRQNTEAFF. The CDR3 bases are TGTGCCAGCACGAGGGGACGGCAGAACACTGAAGCTTTCTTT. The rearrangement joins TRBV6-1 to TRBJ1-1; the D gene is possibly TRBD1 (5 bases). The CDR3 length is 14 residues. Germline V lookup: CDR1 MNHNS, CDR2 SASEGT. V was cut by 7 bases and J by 1 base, with 13 bases left in between.

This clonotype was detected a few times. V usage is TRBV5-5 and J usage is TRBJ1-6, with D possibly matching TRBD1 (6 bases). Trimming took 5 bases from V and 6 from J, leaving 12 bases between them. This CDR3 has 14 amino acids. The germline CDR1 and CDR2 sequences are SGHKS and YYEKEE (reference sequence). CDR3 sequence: CASSPGTLNSPLHF. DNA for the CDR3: TGTGCCAGCAGTCCCGGGACACTTAATTCACCCCTCCACTTT.

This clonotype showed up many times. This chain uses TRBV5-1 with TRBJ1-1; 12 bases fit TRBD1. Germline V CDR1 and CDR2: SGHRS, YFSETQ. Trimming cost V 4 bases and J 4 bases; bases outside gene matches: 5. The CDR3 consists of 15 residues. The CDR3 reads CASSQGTGGGTEAFF. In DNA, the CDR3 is TGCGCCAGCAGCCAAGGGACAGGGGGCGGCACTGAAGCTTTCTTT.

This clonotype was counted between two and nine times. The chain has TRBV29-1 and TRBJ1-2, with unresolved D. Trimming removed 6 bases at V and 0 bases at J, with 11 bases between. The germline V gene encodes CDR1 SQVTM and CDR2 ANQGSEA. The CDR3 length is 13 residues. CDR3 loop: CSVATHANYGYTF. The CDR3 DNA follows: TGCAGCGTCGCGACACACGCTAACTATGGCTACACCTTC.

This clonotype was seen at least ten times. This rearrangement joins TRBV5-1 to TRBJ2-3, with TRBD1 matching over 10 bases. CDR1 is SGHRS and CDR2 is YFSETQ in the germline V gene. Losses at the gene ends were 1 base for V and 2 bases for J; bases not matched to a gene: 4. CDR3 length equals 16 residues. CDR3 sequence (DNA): TGCGCCAGCAGCTTGTGGGGGACAGGGGCCACAGATACGCAGTATTTT. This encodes CASSLWGTGATDTQYF.

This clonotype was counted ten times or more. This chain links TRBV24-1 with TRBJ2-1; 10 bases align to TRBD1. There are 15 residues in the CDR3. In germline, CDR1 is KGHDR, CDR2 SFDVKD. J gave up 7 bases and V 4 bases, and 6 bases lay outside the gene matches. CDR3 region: CATSDTRTGGNEQFF. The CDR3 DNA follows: TGTGCCACCAGTGACACCAGGACAGGGGGAAATGAGCAGTTCTTC.

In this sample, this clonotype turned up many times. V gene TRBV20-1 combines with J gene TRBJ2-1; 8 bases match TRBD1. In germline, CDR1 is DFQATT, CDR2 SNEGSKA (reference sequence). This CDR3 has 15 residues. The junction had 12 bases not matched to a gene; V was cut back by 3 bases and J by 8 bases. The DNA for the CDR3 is TGCAGTGCTAGGGTACCGGGACAGGTGATAGATGAGCAGTTCTTC. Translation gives CSARVPGQVIDEQFF.

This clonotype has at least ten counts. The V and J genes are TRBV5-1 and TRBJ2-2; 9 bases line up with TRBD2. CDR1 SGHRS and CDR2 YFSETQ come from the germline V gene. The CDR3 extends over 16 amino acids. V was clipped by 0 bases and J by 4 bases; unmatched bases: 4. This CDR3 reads CASSLATSGRTGELFF. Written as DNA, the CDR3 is TGCGCCAGCAGCTTGGCCACTAGCGGGCGCACCGGGGAGCTGTTTTTT.

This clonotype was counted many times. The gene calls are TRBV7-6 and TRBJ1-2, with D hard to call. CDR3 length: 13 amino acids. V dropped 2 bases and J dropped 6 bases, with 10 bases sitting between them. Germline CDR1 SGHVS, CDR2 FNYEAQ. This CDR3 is CASSLSRTDGYTF. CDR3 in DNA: TGTGCCAGCAGCTTATCCCGGACGGATGGCTACACCTTC.

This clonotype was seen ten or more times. The DNA of the CDR3 is TGTGCCTGGACAAGGGGATTTTCCTACGAGCAGTACTTC. Amino acids: CAWTRGFSYEQYF. The chain couples TRBV30 to TRBJ2-7; a possible D gene is TRBD1 (5 bases). Trimming left V 4 bases short and J 1 base short, with 11 bases between. The CDR3 extends over 13 amino acids. Per the germline V gene, CDR1 is GTSNPN and CDR2 is SVGIG (reference sequence).

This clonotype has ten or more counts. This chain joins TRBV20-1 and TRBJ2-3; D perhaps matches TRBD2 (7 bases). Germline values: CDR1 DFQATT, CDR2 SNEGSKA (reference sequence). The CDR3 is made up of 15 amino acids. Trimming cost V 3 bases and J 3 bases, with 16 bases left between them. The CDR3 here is CSASGGGGRTDTQYF. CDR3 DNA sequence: TGCAGTGCTAGTGGGGGGGGGGGCCGTACAGATACGCAGTATTTT.

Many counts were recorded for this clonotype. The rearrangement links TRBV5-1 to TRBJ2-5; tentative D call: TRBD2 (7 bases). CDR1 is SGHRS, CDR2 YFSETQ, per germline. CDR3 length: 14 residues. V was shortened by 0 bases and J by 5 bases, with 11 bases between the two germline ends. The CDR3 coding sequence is TGCGCCAGCAGCTTGGGGGGGGGACACGAGACCCAGTACTTC. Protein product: CASSLGGGHETQYF.

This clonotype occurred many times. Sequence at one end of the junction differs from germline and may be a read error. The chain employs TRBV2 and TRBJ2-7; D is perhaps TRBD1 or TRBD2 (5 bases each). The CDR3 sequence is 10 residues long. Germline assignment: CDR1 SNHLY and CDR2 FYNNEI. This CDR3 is CASSQRDLHF. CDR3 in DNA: TGTGCCAGCAGCCAAAGGGACCTCCACTTC.

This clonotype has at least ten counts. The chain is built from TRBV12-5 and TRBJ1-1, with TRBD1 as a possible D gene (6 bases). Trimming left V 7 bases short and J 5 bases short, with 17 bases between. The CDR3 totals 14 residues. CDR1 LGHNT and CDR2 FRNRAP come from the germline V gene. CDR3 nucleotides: TGTGCTAGTGCCCCCACAGGGTACAATACTGAAGCTTTCTTT. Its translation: CASAPTGYNTEAFF.

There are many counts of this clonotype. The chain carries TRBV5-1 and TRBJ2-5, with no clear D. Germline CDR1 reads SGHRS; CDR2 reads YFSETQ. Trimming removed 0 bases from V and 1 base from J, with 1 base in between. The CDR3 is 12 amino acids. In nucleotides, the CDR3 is TGCGCCAGCAGCTTGGTCCAAGAGACCCAGTACTTC. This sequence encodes CASSLVQETQYF.

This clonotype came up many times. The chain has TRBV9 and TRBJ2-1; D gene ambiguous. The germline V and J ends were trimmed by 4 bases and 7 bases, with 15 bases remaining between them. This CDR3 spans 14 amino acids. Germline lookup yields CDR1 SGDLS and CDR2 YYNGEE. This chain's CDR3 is CASSTPGPPNEQFF. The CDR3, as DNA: TGTGCCAGCAGCACCCCCGGGCCGCCGAATGAGCAGTTCTTC.